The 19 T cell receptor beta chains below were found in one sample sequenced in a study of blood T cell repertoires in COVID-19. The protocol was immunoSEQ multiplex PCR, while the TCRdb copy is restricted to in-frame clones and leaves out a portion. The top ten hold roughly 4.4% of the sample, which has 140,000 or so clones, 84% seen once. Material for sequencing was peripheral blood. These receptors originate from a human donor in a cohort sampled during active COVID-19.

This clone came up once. The CDR3 here is CASSRVPGQLLAKNIQYF. The CDR3 DNA follows: TGCGCCAGCAGCCGCGTCCCGGGACAGCTACTAGCCAAAAACATTCAGTACTTC. The gene calls are TRBV4-1 and TRBJ2-4, with TRBD1 matching 7 bases. Germline V CDR1 and CDR2: MGHRA, YSYEKL. V gave up 4 bases and J gave up 0 bases; unmatched junction bases: 12. The CDR3 is 18 residues long.

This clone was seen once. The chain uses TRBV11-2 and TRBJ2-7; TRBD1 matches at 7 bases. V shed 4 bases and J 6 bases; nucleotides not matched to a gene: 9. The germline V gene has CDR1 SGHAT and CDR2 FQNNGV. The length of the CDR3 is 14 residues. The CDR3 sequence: CASSYRQGGSEQYF. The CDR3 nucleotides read TGTGCCAGCAGCTATAGACAGGGTGGGTCCGAGCAGTACTTC.

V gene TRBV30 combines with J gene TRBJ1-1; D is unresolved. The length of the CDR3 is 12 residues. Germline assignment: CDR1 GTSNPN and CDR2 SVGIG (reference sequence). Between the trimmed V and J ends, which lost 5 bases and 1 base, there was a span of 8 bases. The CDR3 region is CAWCRENTEAFF. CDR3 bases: TGTGCCTGGTGTCGGGAGAACACTGAAGCTTTCTTT.

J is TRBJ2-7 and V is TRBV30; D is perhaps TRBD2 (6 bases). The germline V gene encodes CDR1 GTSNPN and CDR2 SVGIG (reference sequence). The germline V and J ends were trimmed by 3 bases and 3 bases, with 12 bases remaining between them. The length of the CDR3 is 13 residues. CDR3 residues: CAWSPEGLYEQYF. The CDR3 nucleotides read TGTGCCTGGAGCCCCGAGGGACTCTACGAGCAGTACTTC.

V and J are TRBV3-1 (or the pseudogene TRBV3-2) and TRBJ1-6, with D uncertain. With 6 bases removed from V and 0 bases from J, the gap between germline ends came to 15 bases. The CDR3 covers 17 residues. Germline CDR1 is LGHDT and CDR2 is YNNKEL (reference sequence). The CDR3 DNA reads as TGTGCCAGCAGTGATCTCCCCGTCGGCTCCTATAATTCACCCCTCCACTTT. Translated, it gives CASSDLPVGSYNSPLHF.

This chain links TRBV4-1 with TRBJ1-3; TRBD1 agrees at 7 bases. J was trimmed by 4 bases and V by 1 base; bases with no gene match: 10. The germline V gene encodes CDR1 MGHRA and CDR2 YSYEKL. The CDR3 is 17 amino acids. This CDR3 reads CASSQGLVRGSGNTIYF. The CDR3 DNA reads TGCGCCAGCAGCCAAGGTTTAGTCAGGGGGTCGGGAAACACCATATATTTT.

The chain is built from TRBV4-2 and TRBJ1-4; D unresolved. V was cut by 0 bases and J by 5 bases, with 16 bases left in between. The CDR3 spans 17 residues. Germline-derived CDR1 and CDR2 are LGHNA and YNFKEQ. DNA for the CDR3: TGTGCCAGCAGCCAAGAAGCGGTAGTTCATACGAATGAAAAACTGTTTTTT. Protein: CASSQEAVVHTNEKLFF.

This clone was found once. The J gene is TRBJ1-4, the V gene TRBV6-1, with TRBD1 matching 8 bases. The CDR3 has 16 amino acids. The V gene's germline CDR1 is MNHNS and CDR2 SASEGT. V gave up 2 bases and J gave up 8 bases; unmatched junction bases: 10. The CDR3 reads CASSEPPGQGEEKLFF. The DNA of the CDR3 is TGTGCCAGCAGTGAACCCCCTGGACAGGGAGAGGAAAAACTGTTTTTT.

The CDR3 sequence: CASSQYRGLAEAFF. For the CDR3, the DNA is TGTGCCAGCAGCCAATACAGGGGGCTAGCTGAAGCTTTCTTT. The genes are TRBV7-8 and TRBJ1-1, with 9 bases identical to TRBD1. CDR3 length equals 14 residues. CDR1 and CDR2 from the germline V gene are SGHVS and FQNEAQ. With 5 bases clipped from V and 6 bases from J, the junction kept 7 bases outside the gene matches.

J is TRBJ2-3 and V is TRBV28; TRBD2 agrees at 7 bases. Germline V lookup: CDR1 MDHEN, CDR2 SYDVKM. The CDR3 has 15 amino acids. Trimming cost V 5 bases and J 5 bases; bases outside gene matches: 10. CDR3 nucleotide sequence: TGTGCCAGCAGTCCTAGCGGTCCTCAGGTAGATACGCAGTATTTT. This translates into CASSPSGPQVDTQYF. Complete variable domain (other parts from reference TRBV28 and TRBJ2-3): DVKVTQSSRYLVKRTGEKVFLECVQDMDHENMFWYRQDPGLGLRLIYFSYDVKMKEKGDIPEGYSVSREKKERFSLILESASTNQTSMYLCASSPSGPQVDTQYFGPGTRLTVL.

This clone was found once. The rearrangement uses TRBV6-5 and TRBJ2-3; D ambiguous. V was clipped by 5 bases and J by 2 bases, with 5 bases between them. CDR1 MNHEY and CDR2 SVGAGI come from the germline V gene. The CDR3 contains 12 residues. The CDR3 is CASSISTDTQYF. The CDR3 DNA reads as TGTGCCAGCAGTATATCCACAGATACGCAGTATTTT.

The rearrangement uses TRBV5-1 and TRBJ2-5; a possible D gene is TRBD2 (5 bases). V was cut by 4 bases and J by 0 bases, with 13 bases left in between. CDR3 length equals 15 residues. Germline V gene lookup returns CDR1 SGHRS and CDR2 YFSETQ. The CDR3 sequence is CASSPRQDYQETQYF. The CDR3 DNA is TGCGCCAGCAGCCCCCGGCAGGACTACCAAGAGACCCAGTACTTC.

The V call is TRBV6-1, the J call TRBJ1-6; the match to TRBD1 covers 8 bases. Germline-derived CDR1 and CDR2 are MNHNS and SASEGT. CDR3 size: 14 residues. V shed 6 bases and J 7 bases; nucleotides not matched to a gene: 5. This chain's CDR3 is CASRGQVANSPLHF. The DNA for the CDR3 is TGTGCCAGCAGGGGACAGGTAGCAAATTCACCCCTCCACTTT.

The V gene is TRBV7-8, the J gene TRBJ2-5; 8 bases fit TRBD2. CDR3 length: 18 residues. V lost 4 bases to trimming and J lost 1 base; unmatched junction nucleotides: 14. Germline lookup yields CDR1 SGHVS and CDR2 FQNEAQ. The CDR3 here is CASSSHLSGRGAQETQYF. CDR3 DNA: TGTGCCAGCAGCTCTCACCTAAGCGGGAGAGGAGCCCAAGAGACCCAGTACTTC.

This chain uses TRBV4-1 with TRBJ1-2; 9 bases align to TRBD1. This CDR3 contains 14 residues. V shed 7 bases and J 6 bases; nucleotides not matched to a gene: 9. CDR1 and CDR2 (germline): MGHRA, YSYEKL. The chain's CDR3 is CASTLKGTGNGYTF. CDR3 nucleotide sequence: TGCGCCAGCACCCTCAAGGGGACAGGGAATGGCTACACCTTC.

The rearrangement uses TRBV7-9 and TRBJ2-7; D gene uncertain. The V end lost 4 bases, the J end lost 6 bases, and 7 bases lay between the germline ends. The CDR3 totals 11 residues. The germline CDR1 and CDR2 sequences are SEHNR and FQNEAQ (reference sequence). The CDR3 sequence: CASSSGVEQYF. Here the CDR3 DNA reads TGTGCCAGCAGCTCCGGTGTCGAGCAGTACTTC.

CDR3: CASQAENTEAFF. In DNA, the CDR3 is TGTGCCAGCCAGGCAGAGAACACTGAAGCTTTCTTT. This chain connects TRBV6-5 to TRBJ1-1, with D unclear. The CDR3 runs to 12 residues. Germline lookup yields CDR1 MNHEY and CDR2 SVGAGI. With 8 bases removed from V and 1 base from J, the gap between germline ends came to 8 bases.

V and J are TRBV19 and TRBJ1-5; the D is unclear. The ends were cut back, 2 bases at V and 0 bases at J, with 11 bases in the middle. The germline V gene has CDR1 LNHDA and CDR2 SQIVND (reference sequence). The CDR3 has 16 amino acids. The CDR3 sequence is CASSITVTYSNQPQHF. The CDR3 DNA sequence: TGTGCCAGTAGTATAACAGTAACCTATAGCAATCAGCCCCAGCATTTT.

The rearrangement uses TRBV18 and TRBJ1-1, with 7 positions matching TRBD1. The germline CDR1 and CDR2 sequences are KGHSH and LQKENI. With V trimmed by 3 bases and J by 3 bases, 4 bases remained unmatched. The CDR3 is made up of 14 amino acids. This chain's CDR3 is CASSPTTGDTEAFF. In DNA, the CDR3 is TGTGCCAGCTCACCTACAACAGGGGACACTGAAGCTTTCTTT.